This TCR beta chain was captured in a study of cytomegalovirus exposure and HLA in healthy donors. Clones were sequenced by immunoSEQ multiplex PCR, and TCRdb holds only the in-frame ones, with some missing. The data contain 130,000 or so clones, about nine tenths of them singletons. This receptor was taken from a man aged 25-45 years in good health and CMV-seronegative. The sequencing sample was made of PBMCs.

The CDR3 bases are TGTGCAAGTCGCTTAGACTTTGCCAGACAGTATAATTCACCCCTCCACTTT. It yields the protein CASRLDFARQYNSPLHF. This chain joins TRBV12-2 and TRBJ1-6; the D call in the table, TRBD1, was not verified against the DNA. TRBV12-2 counts as a pseudogene. The CDR3 length is 17 residues.